Listed below are T cell receptor beta chains from one sample, sequenced in a study of control samples from healthy donors and cancer patients. Produced via immunoSEQ multiplex PCR; TCRdb's table is partial and in-frame only. The profile shows under 50,000 clones, about 87% of them singletons. The sample was PBMCs. The receptors were sampled from a woman aged 60-75 years with lung cancer. The CDR3 runs from the conserved cysteine through the conserved F or W. D genes are given only for firm matches.

d_gene | v_gene | CDR3aa
- | TRBV20-1 | CSASTWGGYTF
- | TRBV7-9 | CASSPPQEGRSAFF
- | TRBV12-5 | CASGSRTDNSPLHF
- | TRBV4-2 | CASSQEPLDGEQYF
- | TRBV6-5 | CASSYVGETEAFF
- | TRBV4-2 | CASSHTGLSGANVLTF
- | TRBV10-1 | CASSESEGPPDEQFF
TRBD2 | TRBV11-3 | CASSLGLASREQFF
TRBD1 | TRBV5-5 | CASSSGTGVTNSPLHF
TRBD1 | TRBV29-1 | CSVDRLGTGEDTQYF
- | TRBV7-9 | CASSLPGNTEAFF
TRBD1 | TRBV6-4 | CASSLDRRAGELFF
- | TRBV24-1 | CATSNTGDTQYF
- | TRBV9 | CASSPGRRATNEKLFF
- | TRBV6-1 | CASSGDRTYMNTEAFF
- | TRBV7-3 | CASSLGRGGGQETQYF
- | TRBV4-1 | CASSQGSTNEKLFF
- | TRBV6-5 | CASSPFQTVNQPQHF
TRBD2 | TRBV3-1/TRBV3-2 | CASSQGMRGAGEQFF
- | TRBV7-6 | CASSLPQDVYTDTQYF
TRBD2 | TRBV11-3 | CASSRGLAGGRYNEQFF
TRBD2 | TRBV2 | CASSLGLNNEQFF
- | TRBV15 | CATSRAVDNSPLHF
TRBD2 | TRBV10-1 | CASSEGLGRSEQFF
TRBD1 | TRBV6-6 | CASSYSGKGGADGYTF